This T cell receptor (beta chain) was recovered during a study of glioma-infiltrating T cells. Germline CDR1 reads DFQATT; CDR2 reads SNEGSKA (reference sequence). The length of the CDR3 is 14 residues. V was trimmed by 5 bases and J by 7 bases, leaving 18 bases between them. Overall study findings and caveats: Only very few CDR3 sequences appeared in both tissue and blood. Gliomas, especially low-grade, showed above-expected tissue-blood divergence; non-neoplastic patients showed below.

This clonotype was recorded many times. Its specificity is not known. TCR alpha and beta CDR3 regions were amplified from RNA using iRepertoire nested multiplex PCR. For one-step reverse transcription and amplification, 100-400 ng of tissue mRNA or PBMC total RNA was used. MiXCR, applied by TCRdb to the multiplex PCR reads, yields one record per CDR3 protein. The sample has 93,000 or so distinct CDR3 sequences; approximately 28% are singletons. The receptor's source is a human donor with low-grade glioma or glioblastoma, undergoing nonglioma brain surgery, or in good health (not recorded which). The material sequenced was glioma tissue, nonneoplastic brain tissue, or PBMCs (not recorded which). The chain has TRBV20-1 and TRBJ1-3, with TRBD1 as a possible D gene (6 bases). CDR3 sequence reads: CSAYRAPDGNTIYF. The CDR3 DNA follows: TGCAGTGCTTACAGGGCTCCCGACGGGAACACCATATATTTT.